The sequence of this T cell receptor (beta chain) was determined in a study of ipilimumab plus nivolumab after autologous stem cell transplantation (dated by TCRdb to the early 2020s). The study in broad terms: Trial patients received a median of roughly 5 ipilimumab doses and 8 nivolumab doses. Patients with high-risk diffuse large B cell lymphoma, mature T cell lymphoma, or multiple myeloma undergoing autologous transplant were enrolled in the trial. The intent-to-treat population of the trial consisted of around 37 patients. Both primary refractory and relapsed disease were represented in the DLBCL cohort, where 18-month progression-free survival was about 82% and 31%, respectively. The paper's findings and limits, for the study overall: Combined checkpoint inhibition appeared tolerable as post-transplant consolidation, according to the authors' conclusion. Per the authors, a biologic rationale for further study of the post-transplant checkpoint inhibition approach was offered by T cell receptor repertoire, regulatory T cell phenotype and gut microbiota profiles.

From the germline V gene, CDR1 is LGHNT and CDR2 is FRNRAP. The CDR3, from cysteine to phenylalanine, totals 15 residues. The DNA shown is the 45-base CDR3, in frame from base 1. Trimming leaves V shorter by 4 bases and J shorter by 2 bases, with the junction holding 4 bases beyond the gene matches. In the case of this clone: Its antigen is still unknown. No clone much larger than this one lies a single base away; base qualities are absent.

The library was prepared using the immunoSEQ multiplex PCR assay. What TCRdb holds here is the immuneACCESS table cut down to in-frame rearrangements. Part of the clones is not present; checked against another copy, under half of the missing clones reflect an unresolved V gene, and the others are unexplained. Counted in this sample were tens of thousands of clones; 75% to 85% of them appeared once. The ten biggest clones cover 2.2% of the sample. Ipilimumab was given at 1 mg/kg intravenously on day 1 of selected weeks, and checkpoint therapy started 14 to 28 days after autologous transplant. Patients received nivolumab at 3 mg/kg intravenously on day 1 of weeks 1, 4, 7, 10, and every two weeks through week 26. Combined checkpoint inhibition with ipilimumab and nivolumab as consolidation after autologous stem cell transplantation was tested in a Phase Ib clinical trial.

The TCR comes from a male donor with diffuse large B-cell lymphoma. This specimen consisted of PBMCs, obtained in a trial of ipilimumab plus nivolumab as post-transplant consolidation. The chain is assembled from TRBV12-5 and TRBJ1-1; a stretch of 10 junction bases matches TRBD1. The nucleotides are TGTGCTAGTGGTTGGGACAGGGGACAAAACACTGAAGCTTTCTTT. The resulting protein is CASGWDRGQNTEAFF.